This is a list of T cell receptor beta chains from one sample in a study of T cells in localized non-small cell lung cancer. Clones were sequenced by immunoSEQ multiplex PCR, and TCRdb holds only the in-frame ones, with some missing. This sample has around 26,000 clones, with approximately 81% found just once. The specimen comprised peripheral blood, sampled before any cancer treatment. The receptor set was obtained from a man aged 40 to 69 with stage III squamous cell lung carcinoma. CDR3s include the opening cysteine and the closing phenylalanine or tryptophan. The order of the fields is clone size, J gene, V gene, D gene, CDR3 DNA, CDR3 protein. A D gene is named only where the DNA matches it firmly. Part of the rows lack a size; the others show once, few, many or a class for expanded clones.

>-|TRBJ2-5|TRBV25-1|-
TGTGCCAGCGACGATTCCCGGGCACCAATACCTCTGAAGACCCAGTACTTC
CASDDSRAPIPLKTQYF
>few|TRBJ2-1|TRBV10-1|-
TGCGCCAGCAGTGAGCTCACCAGCTCCTACAATGAGCAGTTCTTC
CASSELTSSYNEQFF
>-|TRBJ2-2|TRBV19|TRBD2
TGTGCCAGTAGTATCCGGACTAGCGGGGGAACCGGGGAGCTGTTTTTT
CASSIRTSGGTGELFF
>medium-sized|TRBJ1-1|TRBV18|TRBD1
TGTGCCAGCTCAGGCACAGGGGCTGAAGCTTTCTTT
CASSGTGAEAFF
>-|TRBJ2-3|TRBV11-2|-
TGTGCCAGCAGCCCGTACGGCGATACTTCTGATACGCAGTATTTT
CASSPYGDTSDTQYF
>-|TRBJ1-2|TRBV21-1|-
TGTGCCAGCAGCAAAGAGTTGGAGACAGGGGGCATGAGGGGCTACACCTTC
CASSKELETGGMRGYTF
>-|TRBJ2-5|TRBV18|-
TGTGCCAGCTCACCATACCTGGAGGAGACCCAGTACTTC
CASSPYLEETQYF
>-|TRBJ2-4|TRBV27|-
TGTGCCAGCAGTTCGCATGGGGAAAACATTCAGTACTTC
CASSSHGENIQYF
>medium-sized|TRBJ2-3|TRBV29-1|-
TGCAGCGTACTAAGACAATCTAGCACAGATACGCAGTATTTT
CSVLRQSSTDTQYF
>-|TRBJ1-2|TRBV6-5|TRBD1
TGTGCCAGCAGCTCCGGGACAGGGATCGACTATGGCTACACCTTC
CASSSGTGIDYGYTF
>-|TRBJ1-1|TRBV7-3|-
TGTGCCAGCAGCTTAATGTGGGGCACTGAAGCTTTCTTT
CASSLMWGTEAFF
>-|TRBJ1-2|TRBV4-2|-
TGTGCCAGCAGCCAAGATTTTATGGTGACAAACTCTCCGAACTATGGCTACACCTTC
CASSQDFMVTNSPNYGYTF
>-|TRBJ2-7|TRBV28|TRBD2
TGTGCCAGCAGTCCAACGACTAGCGGGAGGGCCTACGAGCAGTACTTC
CASSPTTSGRAYEQYF
>-|TRBJ2-7|TRBV14|TRBD2
TGTGCCAGCAGCCCGGGACTAGCGGGAAGTGGAAGGCACGAGCAGTACTTC
CASSPGLAGSGRHEQYF
>few|TRBJ2-1|TRBV28|-
TGTGCCAGCAGTTTATACAGGGAATCCTACAATGAGCAGTTCTTC
CASSLYRESYNEQFF